The entry that follows covers one T cell receptor beta chain sequence. Sequenced by immunoSEQ multiplex PCR; TCRdb stores in-frame clones only, minus some. The sample holds 200,000 to 250,000 clones, about four fifths seen once. The study drew participants aged about 18 to 90 years from about two dozen US areas. Cohort 3 recovery required two negative PCRs, clearance, or symptom resolution. This specimen comes from a study of blood T cell repertoires in COVID-19. V lost 5 bases and J lost 4; bases outside the gene matches: 3. The CDR3 contains 14 residues. Germline V lookup: CDR1 SNHLY, CDR2 FYNNEI. The origin of this receptor is a man aged 60 to 69 who had recovered from COVID-19. Specimen: PBMCs or T cells enriched from blood (not recorded which). The chain employs TRBV2 and TRBJ1-5; TRBD1 agrees at 9 bases. DNA for the CDR3: TGTGCCAGCAGTCCCGACAGGGGGAATCAGCCCCAGCATTTT. Translating it yields CASSPDRGNQPQHF.